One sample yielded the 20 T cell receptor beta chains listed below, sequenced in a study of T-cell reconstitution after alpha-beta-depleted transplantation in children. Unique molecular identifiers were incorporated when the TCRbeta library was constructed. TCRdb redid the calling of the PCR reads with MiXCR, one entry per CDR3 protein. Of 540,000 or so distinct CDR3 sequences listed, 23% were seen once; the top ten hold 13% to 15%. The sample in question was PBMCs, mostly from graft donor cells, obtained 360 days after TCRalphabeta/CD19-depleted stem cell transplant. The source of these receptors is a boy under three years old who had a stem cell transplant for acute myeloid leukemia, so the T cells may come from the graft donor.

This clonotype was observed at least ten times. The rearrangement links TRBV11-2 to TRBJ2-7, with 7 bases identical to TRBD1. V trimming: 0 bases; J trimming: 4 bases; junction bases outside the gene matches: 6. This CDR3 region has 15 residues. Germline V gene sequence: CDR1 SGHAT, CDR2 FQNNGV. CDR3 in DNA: TGTGCCAGCAGCTTAGATCTTCACAGGGGTTACGAGCAGTACGTC. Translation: CASSLDLHRGYEQYV.

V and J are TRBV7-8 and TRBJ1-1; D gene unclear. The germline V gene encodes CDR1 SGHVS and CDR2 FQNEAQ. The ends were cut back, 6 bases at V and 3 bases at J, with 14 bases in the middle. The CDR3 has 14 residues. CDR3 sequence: CASRLTDYHTEAFF. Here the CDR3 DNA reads TGTGCCAGCAGGTTAACAGATTACCACACTGAAGCTTTCTTT.

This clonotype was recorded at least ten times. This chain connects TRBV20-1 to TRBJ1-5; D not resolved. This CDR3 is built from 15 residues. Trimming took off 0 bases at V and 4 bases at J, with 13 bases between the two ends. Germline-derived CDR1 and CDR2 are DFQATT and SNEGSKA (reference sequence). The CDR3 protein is CSARDHWGKNQPQHF. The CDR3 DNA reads TGCAGTGCTAGAGATCACTGGGGAAAAAATCAGCCCCAGCATTTT.

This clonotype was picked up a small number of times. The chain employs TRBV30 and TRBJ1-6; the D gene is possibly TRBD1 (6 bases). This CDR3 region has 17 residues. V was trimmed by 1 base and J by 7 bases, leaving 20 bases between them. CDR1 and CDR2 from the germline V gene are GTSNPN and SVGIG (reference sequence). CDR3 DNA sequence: TGTGCCTGGAGTGCCACGCTGGATTGGACAGAAAATTCACCCCTCCACTTT. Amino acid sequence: CAWSATLDWTENSPLHF.

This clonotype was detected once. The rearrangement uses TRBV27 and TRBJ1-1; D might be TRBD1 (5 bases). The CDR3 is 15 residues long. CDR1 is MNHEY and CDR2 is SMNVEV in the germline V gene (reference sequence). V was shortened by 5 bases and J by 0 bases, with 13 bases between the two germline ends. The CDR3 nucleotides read TGTGCCAGCAGTCCGTGGGGGGGATTGAACACTGAAGCTTTCTTT. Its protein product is CASSPWGGLNTEAFF.

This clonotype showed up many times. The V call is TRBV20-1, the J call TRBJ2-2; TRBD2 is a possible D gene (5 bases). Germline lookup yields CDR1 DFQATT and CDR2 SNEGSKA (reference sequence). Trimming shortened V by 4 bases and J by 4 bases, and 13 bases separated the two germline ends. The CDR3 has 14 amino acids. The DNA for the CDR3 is TGCAGTGCTACAGTAGGAGGTCCCACCGGGGAGCTGTTTTTT. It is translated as CSATVGGPTGELFF.

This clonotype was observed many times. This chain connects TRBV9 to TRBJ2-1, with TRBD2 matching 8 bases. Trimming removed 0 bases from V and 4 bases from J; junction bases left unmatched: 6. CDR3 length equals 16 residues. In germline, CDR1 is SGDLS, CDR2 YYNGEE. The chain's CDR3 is CASSVEGGLDYNEQFF. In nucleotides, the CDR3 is TGTGCCAGCAGCGTAGAAGGGGGACTAGATTACAATGAGCAGTTCTTC.

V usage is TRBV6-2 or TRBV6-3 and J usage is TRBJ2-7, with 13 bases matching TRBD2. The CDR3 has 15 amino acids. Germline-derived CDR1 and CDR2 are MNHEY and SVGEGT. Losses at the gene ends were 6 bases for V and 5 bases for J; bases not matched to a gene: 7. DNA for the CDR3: TGTGCCAGCAGCATTACTAGCGGGGGGGCCCACGAGCAGTACGTC. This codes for CASSITSGGAHEQYV.

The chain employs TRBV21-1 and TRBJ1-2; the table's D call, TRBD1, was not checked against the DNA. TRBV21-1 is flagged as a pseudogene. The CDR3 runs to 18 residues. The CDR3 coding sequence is TGTGCCAGCAGGAAAGAGGGGCCAGGGAGAGGATGGGGCTATGGCTACACCTTC. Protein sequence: CASRKEGPGRGWGYGYTF.

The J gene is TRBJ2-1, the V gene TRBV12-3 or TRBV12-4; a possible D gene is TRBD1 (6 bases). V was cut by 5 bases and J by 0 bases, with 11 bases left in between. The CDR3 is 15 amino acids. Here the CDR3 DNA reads TGTGCCAGCAGTCCTGAACAGGGCTCCTACAATGAGCAGTTCTTC. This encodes CASSPEQGSYNEQFF.

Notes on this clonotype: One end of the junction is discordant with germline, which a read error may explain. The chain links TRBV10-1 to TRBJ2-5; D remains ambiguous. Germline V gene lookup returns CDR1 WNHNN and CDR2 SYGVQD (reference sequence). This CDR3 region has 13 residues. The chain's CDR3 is CASSEVLQGTQYF. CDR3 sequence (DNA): TGCGCCAGCAGTGAGGTGCTACAAGGGACCCAGTACTTC.

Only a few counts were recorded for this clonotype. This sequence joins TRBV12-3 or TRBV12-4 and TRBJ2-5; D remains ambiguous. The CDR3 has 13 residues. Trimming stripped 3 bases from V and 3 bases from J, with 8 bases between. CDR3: CASSFEAEETQYF. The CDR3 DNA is TGTGCCAGCAGTTTTGAGGCTGAAGAGACCCAGTACTTC.

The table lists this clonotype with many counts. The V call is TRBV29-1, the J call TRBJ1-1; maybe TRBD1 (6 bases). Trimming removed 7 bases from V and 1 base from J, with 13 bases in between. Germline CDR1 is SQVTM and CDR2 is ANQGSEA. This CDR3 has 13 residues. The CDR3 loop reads CSARGAANTEAFF. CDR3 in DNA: TGCAGCGCCCGGGGGGCTGCGAACACTGAAGCTTTCTTT.

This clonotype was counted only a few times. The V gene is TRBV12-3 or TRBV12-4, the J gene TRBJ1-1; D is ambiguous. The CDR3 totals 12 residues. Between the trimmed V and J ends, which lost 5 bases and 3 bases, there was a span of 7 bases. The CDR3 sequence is CASSKGHTEAFF. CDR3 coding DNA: TGTGCCAGCAGTAAAGGGCACACTGAAGCTTTCTTT.

The CDR3 DNA reads TGTGCCAGCAGTTCCCAGATCACCCCGAACACCGGGGAGCTGTTTTTT. Translating it yields CASSSQITPNTGELFF. The V and J genes are TRBV12-3 or TRBV12-4 and TRBJ2-2; D remains unclear. Trimming left V 4 bases short and J 0 bases short, with 12 bases between. This CDR3 comprises 16 residues.

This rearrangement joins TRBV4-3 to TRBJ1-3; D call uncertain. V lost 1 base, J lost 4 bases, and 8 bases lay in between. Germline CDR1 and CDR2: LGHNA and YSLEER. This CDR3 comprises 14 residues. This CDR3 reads CASSQGYDGNTIYF. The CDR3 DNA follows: TGCGCCAGCAGCCAAGGTTATGACGGAAACACCATATATTTT.

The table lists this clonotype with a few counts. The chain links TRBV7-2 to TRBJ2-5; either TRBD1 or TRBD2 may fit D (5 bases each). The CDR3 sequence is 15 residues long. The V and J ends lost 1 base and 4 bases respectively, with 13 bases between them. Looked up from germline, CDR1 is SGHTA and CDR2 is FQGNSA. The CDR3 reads CASSLGFRGLETQYF. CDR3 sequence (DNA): TGTGCCAGCAGCTTAGGGTTTCGGGGCCTAGAGACCCAGTACTTC.

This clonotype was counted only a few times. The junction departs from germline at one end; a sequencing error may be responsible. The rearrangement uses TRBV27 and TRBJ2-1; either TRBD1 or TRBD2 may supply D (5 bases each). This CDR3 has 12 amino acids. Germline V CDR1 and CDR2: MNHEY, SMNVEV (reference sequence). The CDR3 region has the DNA TGTGCCAGCAGTTCCTCGGGCGCCGGGGACCGCTTC. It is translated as CASSSSGAGDRF.

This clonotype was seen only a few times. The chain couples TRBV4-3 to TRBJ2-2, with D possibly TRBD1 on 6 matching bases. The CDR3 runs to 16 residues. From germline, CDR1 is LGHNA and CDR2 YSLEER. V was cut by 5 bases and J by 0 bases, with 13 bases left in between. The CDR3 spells CASSTLTGANTGELFF. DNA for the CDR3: TGCGCCAGCAGCACCTTGACAGGCGCGAACACCGGGGAGCTGTTTTTT.

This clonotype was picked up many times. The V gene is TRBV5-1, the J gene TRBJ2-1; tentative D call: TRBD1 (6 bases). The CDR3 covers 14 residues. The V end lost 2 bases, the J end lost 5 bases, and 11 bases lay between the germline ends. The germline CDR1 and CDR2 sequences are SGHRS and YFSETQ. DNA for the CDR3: TGCGCCAGCAGCTTACAGGGAAGTAACAATGAGCAGTTCTTC. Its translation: CASSLQGSNNEQFF.